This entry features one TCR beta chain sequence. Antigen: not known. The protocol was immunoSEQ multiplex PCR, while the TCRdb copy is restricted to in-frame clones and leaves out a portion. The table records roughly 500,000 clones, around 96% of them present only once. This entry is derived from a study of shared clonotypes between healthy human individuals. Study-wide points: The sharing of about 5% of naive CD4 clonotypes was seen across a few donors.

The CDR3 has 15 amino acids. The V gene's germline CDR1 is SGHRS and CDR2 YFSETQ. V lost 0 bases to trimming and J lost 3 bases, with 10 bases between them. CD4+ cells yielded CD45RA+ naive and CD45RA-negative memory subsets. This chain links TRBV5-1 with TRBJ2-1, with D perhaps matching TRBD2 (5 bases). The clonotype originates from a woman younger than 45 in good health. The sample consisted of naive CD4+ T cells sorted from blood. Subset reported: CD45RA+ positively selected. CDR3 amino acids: CASSLGPGYYNEQFF. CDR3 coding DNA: TGCGCCAGCAGCTTGGGGCCGGGGTACTACAATGAGCAGTTCTTC.